These T cell receptor beta chains were read from a single sample in a study of blood T cell repertoires in COVID-19. Sequencing used immunoSEQ multiplex PCR; TCRdb keeps in-frame clones, though not all of them. The sample yields 180,000 or so clones, approximately 87% seen once. The sample comprised peripheral blood. The receptor source for this set is a woman aged 55-69 years with COVID-19, enrolled during active disease. Each CDR3 is given with its conserved first and last residue. D genes are given only for firm matches. Clone size is stated in some rows and not others, as once, few, many or a class when expanded.

clone size	J gene	V gene	D gene	CDR3 DNA	CDR3 protein
.	TRBJ2-7	TRBV27	TRBD2	TGTGCCAGCAGCTTAGCGGGAGTTCAACACGAGCAGTACTTC	CASSLAGVQHEQYF
.	TRBJ2-4	TRBV19	TRBD2	TGTGCCAGTAGTATAGGGGGCGGGAGGGCCAACCTAGCCAAAAACATTCAGTACTTC	CASSIGGGRANLAKNIQYF
.	TRBJ1-6	TRBV19	.	TGTGCCAGTAGTTCCAGAGGGGGTGAGAATTCACCCCTCCACTTT	CASSSRGGENSPLHF
.	TRBJ2-1	TRBV12-3/TRBV12-4	.	TGTGCCAGCAGTCAAAATGAGCAGTTCTTC	CASSQNEQFF
.	TRBJ2-5	TRBV29-1	TRBD1	TGCAGCGTTGAGTGGGCGGACAGGGCCAAATTCCAAGAGACCCAGTACTTC	CSVEWADRAKFQETQYF
few	TRBJ2-7	TRBV21-1	.	TGTGCCAGCAGCAAACGAAGAAGATTAGCGGTGGAGATCGCAAACTTC	CASSKRRRLAVEIANF
.	TRBJ1-2	TRBV29-1	TRBD1	TGCAGCGTCCACCGGCCGGGACAGGGGGACTATGGCTACACCTTC	CSVHRPGQGDYGYTF
.	TRBJ1-6	TRBV7-9	TRBD1	TGTGCCAGCAGCTTAGCCACGGGACAGGGCGGTTCACCCCTCCACTTT	CASSLATGQGGSPLHF
.	TRBJ1-2	TRBV5-1	TRBD1	TGCGCCAGCAGCTCTACAGGACAGGGCGCTTCTGGCTACACCTTC	CASSSTGQGASGYTF
once	TRBJ1-4	TRBV15	.	TGTGCCACCAGCAGAGATGGAGGGGATGAAAAACTGTTTTTT	CATSRDGGDEKLFF
few	TRBJ2-7	TRBV12-3/TRBV12-4	.	TGTGCCAGCCGGGAGTCCACCTACGAGCAGTACTTC	CASRESTYEQYF
once	TRBJ1-1	TRBV27	.	TGTGCCAGCAGTTGGCGGCTGCGGGCTGGGAACACTGAAGCTTTCTTT	CASSWRLRAGNTEAFF
once	TRBJ1-6	TRBV7-2	TRBD1	TGTGCCAGCAGCACCCCCGGGACAGGGACTTCACCCCTCCACTTT	CASSTPGTGTSPLHF
.	TRBJ1-2	TRBV3-1/TRBV3-2	TRBD1	TGTGCCAGCAGCCAACCGGGACAGCACTATGGCTACACCTTC	CASSQPGQHYGYTF
.	TRBJ2-3	TRBV28	TRBD1	TGTGCCAGCAGTTTAATCGTCATCTCCCGGGACAGTCCAGATACGCAGTATTTT	CASSLIVISRDSPDTQYF
.	TRBJ2-1	TRBV7-2	.	TGTGCCAGCAGCTTGGAGCGGGCCCTAGGTGAGCAGTTCTTC	CASSLERALGEQFF
.	TRBJ2-6	TRBV6-5	.	TGTGCCAGCAGTCCCCCGACAGCTGGGGCCAACGTCCTGACTTTC	CASSPPTAGANVLTF
.	TRBJ1-1	TRBV19	.	TGTGCCAGTAGTACAAGAGGGGGCACTGAAGCTTTCTTT	CASSTRGGTEAFF
once	TRBJ1-6	TRBV11-3	.	TGTGCCAGCAGCTTAGAAGGGGTCCTCAGATCACCCCTCCACTTT	CASSLEGVLRSPLHF
.	TRBJ2-7	TRBV5-1	TRBD2	TGCGCCAGCAGCCCAGCGGGAGAAACCTACGAGCAGTACTTC	CASSPAGETYEQYF
.	TRBJ1-2	TRBV30	TRBD1	TGTGCCTGGAGTGATCCGGGACAGGGGGCAGGAAACTATGGCTACACCTTC	CAWSDPGQGAGNYGYTF
.	TRBJ1-4	TRBV4-2	.	TGTGCCAGCAGCCAAGATGGACAGAGAGGCACTAATGAAAAACTGTTTTTT	CASSQDGQRGTNEKLFF
.	TRBJ2-7	TRBV14	TRBD2	TGTGCCAGCAGCGACGGGACTAGCGGGAGCTACGAGCAGTACTTC	CASSDGTSGSYEQYF
.	TRBJ2-4	TRBV7-3	TRBD2	TGTGCCAGCAGCGACGGGAGCGGGAGGGGAGCCAAAAACATTCAGTACTTC	CASSDGSGRGAKNIQYF
few	TRBJ2-1	TRBV18	.	TGTGCCAGCTCACCACCCAAATCCGGCAATGAGCAGTTCTTC	CASSPPKSGNEQFF
.	TRBJ2-5	TRBV19	.	TGTGCCAGTAGTGCCTTCGGGAGATGGGAGACCCAGTACTTC	CASSAFGRWETQYF
.	TRBJ2-7	TRBV18	.	TGTGCCAGCTCACCTAGCGAGCAGTACTTC	CASSPSEQYF
.	TRBJ1-5	TRBV19	.	TGTGCCAGTAGTATCCGGGTTCAGCCCCAGCATTTT	CASSIRVQPQHF
.	TRBJ1-3	TRBV7-2	.	TGTGCCAGCAGCTTAGAAAGTACTTTCTCTGGAAACACCATATATTTT	CASSLESTFSGNTIYF
.	TRBJ2-1	TRBV30	TRBD1	TGTGCCTGGAGAACGACAGGGCAAAATGAGCAGTTCTTC	CAWRTTGQNEQFF
.	TRBJ2-3	TRBV3-1/TRBV3-2	TRBD2	TGTGCCAGCAGCCAAGGCTCTAGCGGGAGGATAGATACGCAGTATTTT	CASSQGSSGRIDTQYF
.	TRBJ1-1	TRBV10-1	.	TGCGCCAGCAGTGAGTCGAGAAGACAACCTAACACTGAAGCTTTCTTT	CASSESRRQPNTEAFF
.	TRBJ1-5	TRBV6-5	TRBD1	TGTGCCAGCAGCAGAGGACAGGGCGGAGGGCAGCCCCAGCATTTT	CASSRGQGGGQPQHF
.	TRBJ2-7	TRBV28	.	TGTGCCAGCAGTTTATTCCTGGACAGAGGCGAGCAGTACTTC	CASSLFLDRGEQYF
.	TRBJ2-1	TRBV6-6	.	TGTGCCAGCAGTTACCACTACAATGAGCAGTTCTTC	CASSYHYNEQFF
.	TRBJ2-5	TRBV30	TRBD2	TGTGCCAGACTAGCGGGCCTCCAAGAGACCCAGTACTTC	CARLAGLQETQYF
.	TRBJ2-7	TRBV2	TRBD2	TGTGCCAGCAGACTAGCGGGAGGCTACGAGCAGTACTTC	CASRLAGGYEQYF
.	TRBJ2-5	TRBV20-1	.	TGCAGTGCCCCTCTCCAAGAGACCCAGTACTTC	CSAPLQETQYF
.	TRBJ2-2	TRBV24-1	TRBD2	TGTGCCACCAGTGCTGGGGGGGACACCGGGGAGCTGTTTTTT	CATSAGGDTGELFF
once	TRBJ1-2	TRBV30	TRBD1	TGTGCCTGGATATTGGGACAGGGGGGAGACGGCTACACCTTC	CAWILGQGGDGYTF
.	TRBJ2-3	TRBV6-1	TRBD2	TGTGCCAGCAGTGAAATATTAGCGGGACTCACAGATACGCAGTATTTT	CASSEILAGLTDTQYF
.	TRBJ2-3	TRBV4-3	.	TGCGCCAGCAGCCAGGACTGGGGAAGGGATACGCAGTATTTT	CASSQDWGRDTQYF
.	TRBJ2-7	TRBV4-3	.	TGCGCCAGCAGCAGAGGATCCTACGAGCAGTACTTC	CASSRGSYEQYF
few	TRBJ2-2	TRBV6-6	TRBD1	TGTGCCAGCAGTCACGGTCCCGACAGGGGGCTTACCGGGGAGCTGTTTTTT	CASSHGPDRGLTGELFF
once	TRBJ2-3	TRBV7-2	.	TGTGCCAGCAGCCCCAGGGGACTACCTAACACAGATACGCAGTATTTT	CASSPRGLPNTDTQYF
.	TRBJ1-1	TRBV4-3	.	TGCGCCAGCAGCGGACAGAGATACACTGAAGCTTTCTTT	CASSGQRYTEAFF
.	TRBJ2-7	TRBV24-1	.	TGTGCCACCAGTGAAAGGGGGACGAGTGAGCAGTACTTC	CATSERGTSEQYF
.	TRBJ2-7	TRBV27	.	TGTGCCAGCAGTTTAGTTGTAGGGGGCTCCTACGAGCAGTACTTC	CASSLVVGGSYEQYF
.	TRBJ1-2	TRBV11-2	.	TGTGCCAGCAGCGCAACGGGGAGGTTTTATGGCTACACCTTC	CASSATGRFYGYTF
.	TRBJ2-1	TRBV9	TRBD2	TGTGCCAGCAGCGTAGCGACTAGCGGACCCTACAATGAGCAGTTCTTC	CASSVATSGPYNEQFF
.	TRBJ2-5	TRBV4-3	TRBD2	TGCGCCAGCAGCCTGCGACTAGCAGTCAAAGAGACCCAGTACTTC	CASSLRLAVKETQYF
.	TRBJ2-7	TRBV6-6	TRBD1	TGTGCCAGCAGAAGGGACAGGGAGATCTCCTACGAGCAGTACTTC	CASRRDREISYEQYF
.	TRBJ1-2	TRBV12-3/TRBV12-4	.	TGTGCCAGCAGTTTGAGCGGGAATGGCTACACCTTC	CASSLSGNGYTF
.	TRBJ2-1	TRBV9	.	TGTGCCAGCGGAGGAAGGGCCCTAAGGAATGAGCAGTTCTTC	CASGGRALRNEQFF